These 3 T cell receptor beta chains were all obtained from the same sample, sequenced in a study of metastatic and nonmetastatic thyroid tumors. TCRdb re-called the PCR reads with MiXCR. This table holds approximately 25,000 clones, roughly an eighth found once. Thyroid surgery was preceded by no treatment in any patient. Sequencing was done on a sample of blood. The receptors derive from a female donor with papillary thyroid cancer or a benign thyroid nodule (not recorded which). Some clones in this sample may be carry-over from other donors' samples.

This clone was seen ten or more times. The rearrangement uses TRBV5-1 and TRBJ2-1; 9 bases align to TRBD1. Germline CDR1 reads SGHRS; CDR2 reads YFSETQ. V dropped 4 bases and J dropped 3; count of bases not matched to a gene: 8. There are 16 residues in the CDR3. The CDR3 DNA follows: TGCGCCAGCAGCCAATTGACAGGGGGAAACTACAATGAGCAGTTCTTC. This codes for CASSQLTGGNYNEQFF. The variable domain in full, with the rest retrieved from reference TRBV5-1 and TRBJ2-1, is KAGVTQTPRYLIKTRGQQVTLSCSPISGHRSVSWYQQTPGQGLQFLFEYFSETQRNKGNFPGRFSGRQFSNSRSEMNVSTLELGDSALYLCASSQLTGGNYNEQFFGPGTRLTVL.

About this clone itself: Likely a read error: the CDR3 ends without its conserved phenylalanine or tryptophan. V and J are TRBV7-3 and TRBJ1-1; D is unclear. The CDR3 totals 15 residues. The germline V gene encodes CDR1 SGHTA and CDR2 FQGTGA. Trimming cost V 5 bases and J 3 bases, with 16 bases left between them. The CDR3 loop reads CASSLSQSGYTEAFL. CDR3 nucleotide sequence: TGTGCCAGCAGCCTCTCCCAATCGGGTTACACTGAAGCTTTCCTT.

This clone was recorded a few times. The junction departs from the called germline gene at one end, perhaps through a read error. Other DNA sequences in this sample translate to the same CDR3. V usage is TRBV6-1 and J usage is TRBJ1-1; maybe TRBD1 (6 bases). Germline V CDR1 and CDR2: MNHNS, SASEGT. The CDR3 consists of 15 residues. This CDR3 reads CASKQTGTGNTEAFF. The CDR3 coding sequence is TGTGCCAGCAAGCAGACAGGTACGGGGAACACCGAAGCTTTCTTT.